This T cell receptor beta chain originates from a study of blood T cell repertoires in COVID-19. Self-reported history from a screening survey and questionnaire set each donor's cohort. In Cohort 3, a recovered donor had either two negative PCRs, clearance, or symptom resolution. Under the authors' procedure: Estimation of nucleated cell counts relied on the amplification of reference gene primers. The method was immunoSEQ multiplex PCR; TCRdb's version includes in-frame clones alone and lacks a portion of them. From that table come the V and J calls and clone size; the DNA was used to work out D and trimming. This table holds about 380,000 clones, approximately 89% found once. This CDR3 is 15 amino acids long. V lost 2 bases and J lost 6; bases outside the gene matches: 5. Germline CDR1 MNHEY, CDR2 SVGAGI.

The sequence was collected from a man aged 25-45 years who had recovered from COVID-19. The V and J genes are TRBV6-5 and TRBJ1-3; 9 nucleotides match TRBD1. The sequenced sample was PBMCs or T cells enriched from blood (not recorded which). The CDR3 nucleotides read TGTGCCAGCAGTTACACGCGGACAGGGGTAAACACCATATATTTT. Encoded protein: CASSYTRTGVNTIYF.